The rows below give T cell receptor beta chains drawn from one sample of a study of CD8+ T cells in alopecia areata. Clones were read by immunoSEQ multiplex PCR, and TCRdb kept only the in-frame ones, dropping some. The sample has around 300,000 clones; around three fifths are singletons. The sequencing here drew on CD4+ T cells sorted from blood, taken around week 52, from a patient treated with tofacitinib. These receptors came from a human donor with alopecia areata. CDR3s include the opening cysteine and the closing phenylalanine or tryptophan. D genes are given only for firm matches. Rows give clone size only sometimes, using once, few, many, or a class for an expanded clone.

j_call	d_call	v_call	clone_size	cdr3_aa	cdr3_nt
TRBJ2-2	TRBD1	TRBV29-1	.	CSAGQGLGTGELFF	TGCAGCGCCGGACAGGGCTTGGGCACCGGGGAGCTGTTTTTT
TRBJ2-7	.	TRBV6-1	.	CASSSPLGTRYF	TGTGCCAGCAGTTCCCCGTTGGGCACCCGGTACTTC
TRBJ2-2	.	TRBV6-1	many	CASSGGQSYTGELFF	TGTGCCAGCAGTGGAGGACAGAGCTACACCGGGGAGCTGTTTTTT
TRBJ1-2	TRBD1	TRBV4-2	once	CASSQALRLGQGYGYTF	TGTGCCAGCAGCCAAGCGCTACGTTTGGGACAGGGGTATGGCTACACCTTC
TRBJ2-1	TRBD1	TRBV6-5	.	CASTRRGYFEQFF	TGTGCCAGCACCCGCAGGGGGTACTTTGAGCAGTTCTTC
TRBJ1-1	.	TRBV7-9	few	CASNRYTTEAFF	TGTGCCAGCAACCGATATACCACTGAAGCTTTCTTT
TRBJ1-6	.	TRBV2	.	CASRDQKPLHF	TGTGCCAGCAGGGATCAGAAACCCCTCCACTTT
TRBJ1-1	TRBD1	TRBV19	.	CASSPRQGAYTEAFF	TGTGCCAGTAGTCCAAGACAGGGAGCATACACTGAAGCTTTCTTT
TRBJ2-3	.	TRBV6-6	few	CASSGQDTQYF	TGTGCCAGCAGTGGCCAAGATACGCAGTATTTT
TRBJ1-1	.	TRBV29-1	few	CSVVVTEAFF	TGCAGCGTTGTTGTCACTGAAGCTTTCTTT
TRBJ2-6	.	TRBV29-1	once	CSVGWGANVLTF	TGCAGCGTTGGTTGGGGGGCCAACGTCCTGACTTTC
TRBJ1-1	TRBD1	TRBV5-1	.	CASSWGTDLNTEAFF	TGCGCCAGCAGCTGGGGGACAGATCTGAACACTGAAGCTTTCTTT
TRBJ1-2	.	TRBV30	.	CAWSQLSAGYTF	TGTGCCTGGAGTCAGTTATCAGCCGGCTACACCTTC
TRBJ2-5	.	TRBV30	.	CAWNRVRETQYF	TGTGCCTGGAACAGGGTTAGAGAGACCCAGTACTTC
TRBJ2-5	.	TRBV29-1	.	CSVDLLAFQETQYF	TGCAGCGTTGATCTTCTAGCGTTCCAAGAGACCCAGTACTTC
TRBJ2-5	.	TRBV10-3	few	CAISVQPQETQYF	TGTGCCATCAGTGTTCAGCCTCAAGAGACCCAGTACTTC
TRBJ1-1	.	TRBV30	.	CAWEGRRLPGTEAFF	TGTGCCTGGGAGGGTCGGCGGCTTCCCGGCACTGAAGCTTTCTTT
TRBJ2-7	TRBD2	TRBV5-6	few	CASSRLAGPNYEQYF	TGTGCCAGCAGCAGACTAGCGGGGCCGAACTACGAGCAGTACTTC
TRBJ1-2	.	TRBV30	.	CAWTRRRTNYGYTF	TGTGCCTGGACCCGGCGCAGGACTAACTATGGCTACACCTTC
TRBJ2-5	.	TRBV5-1	.	CASSLGQQETQYF	TGCGCCAGCAGCTTAGGACAGCAAGAGACCCAGTACTTC
TRBJ1-2	.	TRBV16	few	CASSPPGGVGYGYTF	TGTGCCAGCAGCCCCCCCGGGGGAGTCGGCTATGGCTACACCTTC
TRBJ2-7	.	TRBV7-9	.	CASSGTGSPGPRYEQYF	TGTGCCAGCAGCGGAACCGGGTCCCCGGGACCCCGCTACGAGCAGTACTTC
TRBJ2-3	.	TRBV30	.	CAWSVQAGGTDTQYF	TGTGCCTGGAGTGTACAGGCAGGGGGCACAGATACGCAGTATTTT
TRBJ2-3	.	TRBV4-2	.	CASSQGTWTASTDTQYF	TGTGCCAGCAGCCAAGGAACTTGGACAGCTAGCACAGATACGCAGTATTTT
TRBJ2-3	.	TRBV5-1	.	CASSSRRGGPTDTQYF	TGCGCCAGCAGCTCCCGGCGAGGCGGGCCCACAGATACGCAGTATTTT
TRBJ2-7	.	TRBV29-1	.	CSVVRQVGEVSYEQYF	TGCAGCGTTGTAAGGCAGGTAGGGGAAGTATCCTACGAGCAGTACTTC
TRBJ2-7	.	TRBV19	.	CASSIGGPSYEQYF	TGTGCCAGTAGTATAGGTGGCCCCTCCTACGAGCAGTACTTC
TRBJ2-6	.	TRBV5-1	once	CASSWTGTRSANVLTF	TGCGCCAGCAGCTGGACCGGGACACGGAGCGCCAACGTCCTGACTTTC
TRBJ2-1	.	TRBV5-6	.	CASSLDNEQFF	TGTGCCAGCAGCTTGGACAATGAGCAGTTCTTC
TRBJ2-2	TRBD1	TRBV27	few	CASSLGGQANTGELFF	TGTGCCAGCAGTTTAGGGGGACAGGCGAACACCGGGGAGCTGTTTTTT
TRBJ2-4	.	TRBV10-3	.	CAIRETGMDIQYF	TGTGCCATCAGGGAAACAGGGATGGACATTCAGTACTTC
TRBJ2-3	.	TRBV11-2	few	CASSFEGTTFVDTQYF	TGTGCCAGCAGCTTTGAGGGGACGACTTTCGTAGATACGCAGTATTTT
TRBJ1-1	.	TRBV30	.	CASAGDTEAFF	TGTGCCTCCGCCGGGGACACTGAAGCTTTCTTT
TRBJ2-7	TRBD2	TRBV29-1	.	CSVVSAGGSYEQYF	TGCAGCGTTGTATCAGCGGGGGGTTCCTACGAGCAGTACTTC
TRBJ1-5	.	TRBV27	.	CASSLTGINPLPQHF	TGTGCCAGCAGTCTCACCGGGATCAACCCTTTGCCCCAGCATTTT
TRBJ2-3	.	TRBV19	few	CASRPTSGPQDTQYF	TGTGCCAGTAGACCCACCTCGGGACCCCAGGATACGCAGTATTTT
TRBJ2-7	.	TRBV30	.	CALRASYEQYF	TGTGCCCTTAGGGCCTCCTACGAGCAGTACTTC
TRBJ2-1	.	TRBV5-6	few	CASSLSGGTYNEQFF	TGTGCCAGCAGCTTGAGCGGCGGAACCTACAATGAGCAGTTCTTC
TRBJ2-3	TRBD1	TRBV25-1	.	CASSPKGQGTDTQYF	TGTGCCAGCTCCCCCAAGGGACAGGGCACAGATACGCAGTATTTT
TRBJ1-6	.	TRBV7-9	few	CASSSYPTRGNSPLHF	TGTGCCAGCAGCTCATACCCTACCAGGGGAAATTCACCCCTCCACTTT
TRBJ2-1	.	TRBV29-1	few	CSVEDLLGSSYNEQFF	TGCAGCGTTGAAGATCTTCTCGGGAGCTCCTACAATGAGCAGTTCTTC
TRBJ2-2	.	TRBV5-4	.	CASSLEGWELFF	TGTGCCAGCAGCTTGGAGGGATGGGAGCTGTTTTTT
TRBJ2-5	.	TRBV5-1	.	CASSLSGGETQYF	TGCGCCAGCAGCCTTAGCGGAGGGGAGACCCAGTACTTC